One and the same sample provided the 15 T cell receptor beta chains below, sequenced in a study of T cell clones after liver transplantation. Only in-frame clones appear in the TCRdb table, and some are missing; sequencing was by immunoSEQ multiplex PCR. The sample lists tens of thousands of clones; less than 85% were seen once. The sample here was CD4+ T cells from blood, taken at the 22-month timepoint. Receptor source: a human patient who received a liver transplant. The graft donor may account for some of the T cells.

The rearrangement uses TRBV18 and TRBJ2-5, with 7 bases aligning to TRBD1. The CDR3 is made up of 15 amino acids. Germline trimming cut 6 bases from V and 2 bases from J; bases unmatched to any gene: 9. CDR1 and CDR2 (germline): KGHSH, LQKENI. The CDR3 DNA reads TGTGCCAGCTCGCCTCGACAGGGAGATCAAGAGACCCAGTACTTC. The encoded protein is CASSPRQGDQETQYF.

This clone is medium-sized in the sample. V is TRBV28 and J is TRBJ1-2; D possibly corresponds to TRBD1 (5 bases). With 2 bases removed from V and 12 bases from J, the gap between germline ends came to 10 bases. The CDR3 is 11 residues long. Per the germline V gene, CDR1 is MDHEN and CDR2 is SYDVKM. The CDR3 here is CASSLRTGHTF. The CDR3 region has the DNA TGTGCCAGCAGTTTACGGACGGGACACACCTTC.

The genes are TRBV11-2 and TRBJ1-2; D ambiguous. The CDR3 is 12 residues long. Deletions cut 5 bases from V and 7 bases from J, with 11 bases between. CDR1 is SGHAT and CDR2 is FQNNGV in the germline V gene. The CDR3 is CASSNQELGYTF. The CDR3 nucleotides read TGTGCCAGCAGCAACCAGGAACTTGGCTACACCTTC.

This sequence joins TRBV2 and TRBJ2-2, with a possible D match to TRBD1 (6 bases). Deletions cut 4 bases from V and 5 bases from J, with 14 bases between. CDR1 is SNHLY and CDR2 is FYNNEI in the germline V gene. CDR3 length: 15 residues. In DNA form, the CDR3 reads TGTGCCAGCAGTGGCGGACAGAGTAAGACCGGGGAGCTGTTTTTT. This sequence encodes CASSGGQSKTGELFF. Based on the CDR3 plus reference TRBV2 and TRBJ2-2, the full variable domain is EPEVTQTPSHQVTQMGQEVILRCVPISNHLYFYWYRQILGQKVEFLVSFYNNEISEKSEIFDDQFSVERPDGSNFTLKIRSTKLEDSAMYFCASSGGQSKTGELFFGEGSRLTVL.

This clone was seen a handful of times. CDR3 amino acids: CASSQEIVVSEGRSGYTF. DNA of the CDR3: TGTGCCAGCAGCCAAGAGATAGTAGTCAGCGAGGGACGATCTGGCTACACCTTC. This sequence joins TRBV4-2 and TRBJ1-2; possible D gene TRBD1, 5 bases. CDR1 is LGHNA and CDR2 is YNFKEQ in the germline V gene. V dropped 0 bases and J dropped 7 bases, with 24 bases sitting between them. The CDR3 totals 18 residues.

This clone was found once. This chain uses TRBV29-1 with TRBJ2-7; the D is unclear. V lost 7 bases and J lost 8, with 12 bases in between. Germline CDR1 reads SQVTM; CDR2 reads ANQGSEA. The CDR3 has 10 amino acids. This chain's CDR3 is CSALARKQYF. The CDR3 DNA follows: TGCAGCGCCCTCGCCCGCAAGCAGTACTTC.

Written as DNA, the CDR3 is TGTGCCAGCAGTAGAAGTTGGACAGGGACCGGGGAGCTGTTTTTT. Its translation: CASSRSWTGTGELFF. J is TRBJ2-2 and V is TRBV6-1; 8 positions agree with TRBD1. This CDR3 has 15 residues. Per germline, CDR1 MNHNS and CDR2 SASEGT. Losses at the gene ends were 5 bases for V and 5 bases for J; bases not matched to a gene: 7.

This sequence joins TRBV27 and TRBJ2-2, with 13 bases fitting TRBD2. CDR3 length: 18 residues. Per the germline V gene, CDR1 is MNHEY and CDR2 is SMNVEV (reference sequence). J lost 5 bases, V lost 4 bases, and 10 bases had no gene match. CDR3 nucleotide sequence: TGTGCCAGCAGTTCGGATAGACTAGCGGGAGGCCGAACCGGGGAGCTGTTTTTT. Amino acid sequence: CASSSDRLAGGRTGELFF.

This clone came up a few times. The J gene is TRBJ1-5, the V gene TRBV5-1; D ambiguous. The germline V gene encodes CDR1 SGHRS and CDR2 YFSETQ. The CDR3 has 15 residues. V was shortened by 4 bases and J by 6 bases, with 17 bases between the two germline ends. The CDR3 loop is CASSPYPNPGQPQHF. CDR3 coding DNA: TGCGCCAGCAGCCCCTATCCCAACCCTGGTCAGCCCCAGCATTTT.

This clone was recorded a few times. The V and J genes are TRBV19 and TRBJ2-1, with D uncertain. Germline values: CDR1 LNHDA, CDR2 SQIVND (reference sequence). This CDR3 has 16 residues. V was cut by 1 base and J by 4 bases, with 14 bases left in between. CDR3 in DNA: TGTGCCAGTAGTATAGGTGCCGAGGCCTTTTACAATGAGCAGTTCTTC. Encoded protein: CASSIGAEAFYNEQFF.

The chain couples TRBV15 to TRBJ2-3, with D unresolved. CDR1 LNHNV and CDR2 YYDKDF come from the germline V gene (reference sequence). The length of the CDR3 is 13 residues. V gave up 0 bases and J gave up 5 bases, with 6 bases separating them. This chain's CDR3 is CATSRDALDTQYF. The CDR3 DNA reads as TGTGCCACCAGCAGAGATGCCCTAGATACGCAGTATTTT.

The V gene is TRBV7-2, the J gene TRBJ1-1, with D uncertain. With 8 bases removed from V and 0 bases from J, the gap between germline ends came to 7 bases. Germline V CDR1 and CDR2: SGHTA, FQGNSA. The CDR3 is 12 amino acids. CDR3 loop: CASRTVNTEAFF. The CDR3 DNA is TGTGCCAGCCGGACGGTGAACACTGAAGCTTTCTTT.

This chain joins TRBV29-1 and TRBJ2-3; the D gene is possibly TRBD2 (5 bases). The CDR3 contains 13 residues. The germline gives CDR1 SQVTM, CDR2 ANQGSEA. The V gene lost 4 bases and the J gene lost 6 bases, with 14 bases spanning the gap. CDR3 coding DNA: TGCAGCGTTGCAGTAAACCGCGGGGATACGCAGTATTTT. Its protein is CSVAVNRGDTQYF.

V gene TRBV9 combines with J gene TRBJ2-5; 8 bases agree with TRBD1. The CDR3 sequence is 15 residues long. Germline V gene lookup returns CDR1 SGDLS and CDR2 YYNGEE. J lost 5 bases, V lost 4 bases, and 10 bases had no gene match. CDR3: CASSSQGGRMETQYF. The CDR3 DNA follows: TGTGCCAGCAGCTCACAGGGGGGTCGTATGGAGACCCAGTACTTC. Together with reference TRBV9 and TRBJ2-5, the CDR3 gives the full variable domain: DSGVTQTPKHLITATGQRVTLRCSPRSGDLSVYWYQQSLDQGLQFLIQYYNGEERAKGNILERFSAQQFPDLHSELNLSSLELGDSALYFCASSSQGGRMETQYFGPGTRLLVL.

This clone was found a few times. The V and J genes are TRBV29-1 and TRBJ1-2; 7 bases are shared with TRBD1. V shed 7 bases, J shed 4 bases, and the junction held 15 bases outside the gene matches. Per the germline V gene, CDR1 is SQVTM and CDR2 is ANQGSEA. The CDR3 consists of 15 residues. The CDR3 nucleotides are TGCAGCGCCAAGACCCTCGAAGGGGGCGCCTATGGCTACACCTTC. Protein product: CSAKTLEGGAYGYTF.